The clone carrying this T cell receptor (beta chain) is a singleton in its sample. Its antigen is not identified. With 3 bases clipped from V and 3 bases from J, the junction kept 15 bases outside the gene matches. In germline, CDR1 is SGDLS, CDR2 YYNGEE. The CDR3 length is 17 residues. This sample is part of a study of blood T cells in healthy people across ages. Study-wide results and caveats: It was found that TCR beta diversity correlated strongly with the percentage of naive T cells.

A sample-barcoded 5' primer and a J-beta primer mix were used in a second PCR of roughly 6 to 11 cycles. TCRdb passed the 5' RACE reads through MiXCR, listing each CDR3 protein once. The sample has about 1.4 million distinct CDR3 sequences, approximately 59% seen once. The authors drew around 11 milliliters of peripheral blood from each donor. Extractions gave at least 6 micrograms of total RNA per sample. Material: blood. The rearrangement links TRBV9 to TRBJ2-7; 7 nucleotides agree with TRBD2. The clonotype comes from a man in his late teens or twenties in good health. The CDR3 DNA is TGTGCCAGCAGCGGCCCACGGGGAGGACTAGAATACTACGAGCAGTACTTC. Translation gives CASSGPRGGLEYYEQYF. Variable domain in full (rest from reference TRBV9 and TRBJ2-7): DSGVTQTPKHLITATGQRVTLRCSPRSGDLSVYWYQQSLDQGLQFLIQYYNGEERAKGNILERFSAQQFPDLHSELNLSSLELGDSALYFCASSGPRGGLEYYEQYFGPGTRLTVT.